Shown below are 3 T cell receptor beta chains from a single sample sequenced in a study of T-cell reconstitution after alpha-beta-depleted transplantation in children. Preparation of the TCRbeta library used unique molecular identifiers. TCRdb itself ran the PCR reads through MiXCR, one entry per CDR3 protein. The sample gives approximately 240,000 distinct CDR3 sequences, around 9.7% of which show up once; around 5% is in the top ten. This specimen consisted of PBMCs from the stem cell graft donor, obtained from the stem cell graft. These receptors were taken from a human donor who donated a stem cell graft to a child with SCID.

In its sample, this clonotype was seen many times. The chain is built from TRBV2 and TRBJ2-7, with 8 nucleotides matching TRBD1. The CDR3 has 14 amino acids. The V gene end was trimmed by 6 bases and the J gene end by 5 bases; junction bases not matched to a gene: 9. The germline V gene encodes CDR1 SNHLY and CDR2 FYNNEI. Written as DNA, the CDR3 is TGTGCCAGCAGAACTCGGACAGGGTTTCACGAGCAGTACTTC. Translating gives CASRTRTGFHEQYF.

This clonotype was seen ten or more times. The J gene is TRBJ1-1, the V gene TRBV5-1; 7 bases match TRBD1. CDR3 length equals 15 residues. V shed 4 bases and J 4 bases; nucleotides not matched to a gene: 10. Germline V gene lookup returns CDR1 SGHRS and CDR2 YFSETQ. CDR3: CASSPRQGLGTEAFF. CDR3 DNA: TGCGCCAGCAGCCCCCGACAGGGTTTGGGCACTGAAGCTTTCTTT.

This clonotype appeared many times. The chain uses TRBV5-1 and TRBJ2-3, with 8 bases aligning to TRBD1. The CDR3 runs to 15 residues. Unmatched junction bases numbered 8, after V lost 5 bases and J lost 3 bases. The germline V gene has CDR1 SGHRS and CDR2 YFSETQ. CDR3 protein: CASSGQGAETDTQYF. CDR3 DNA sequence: TGCGCCAGCAGTGGGCAGGGGGCAGAGACAGATACGCAGTATTTT.